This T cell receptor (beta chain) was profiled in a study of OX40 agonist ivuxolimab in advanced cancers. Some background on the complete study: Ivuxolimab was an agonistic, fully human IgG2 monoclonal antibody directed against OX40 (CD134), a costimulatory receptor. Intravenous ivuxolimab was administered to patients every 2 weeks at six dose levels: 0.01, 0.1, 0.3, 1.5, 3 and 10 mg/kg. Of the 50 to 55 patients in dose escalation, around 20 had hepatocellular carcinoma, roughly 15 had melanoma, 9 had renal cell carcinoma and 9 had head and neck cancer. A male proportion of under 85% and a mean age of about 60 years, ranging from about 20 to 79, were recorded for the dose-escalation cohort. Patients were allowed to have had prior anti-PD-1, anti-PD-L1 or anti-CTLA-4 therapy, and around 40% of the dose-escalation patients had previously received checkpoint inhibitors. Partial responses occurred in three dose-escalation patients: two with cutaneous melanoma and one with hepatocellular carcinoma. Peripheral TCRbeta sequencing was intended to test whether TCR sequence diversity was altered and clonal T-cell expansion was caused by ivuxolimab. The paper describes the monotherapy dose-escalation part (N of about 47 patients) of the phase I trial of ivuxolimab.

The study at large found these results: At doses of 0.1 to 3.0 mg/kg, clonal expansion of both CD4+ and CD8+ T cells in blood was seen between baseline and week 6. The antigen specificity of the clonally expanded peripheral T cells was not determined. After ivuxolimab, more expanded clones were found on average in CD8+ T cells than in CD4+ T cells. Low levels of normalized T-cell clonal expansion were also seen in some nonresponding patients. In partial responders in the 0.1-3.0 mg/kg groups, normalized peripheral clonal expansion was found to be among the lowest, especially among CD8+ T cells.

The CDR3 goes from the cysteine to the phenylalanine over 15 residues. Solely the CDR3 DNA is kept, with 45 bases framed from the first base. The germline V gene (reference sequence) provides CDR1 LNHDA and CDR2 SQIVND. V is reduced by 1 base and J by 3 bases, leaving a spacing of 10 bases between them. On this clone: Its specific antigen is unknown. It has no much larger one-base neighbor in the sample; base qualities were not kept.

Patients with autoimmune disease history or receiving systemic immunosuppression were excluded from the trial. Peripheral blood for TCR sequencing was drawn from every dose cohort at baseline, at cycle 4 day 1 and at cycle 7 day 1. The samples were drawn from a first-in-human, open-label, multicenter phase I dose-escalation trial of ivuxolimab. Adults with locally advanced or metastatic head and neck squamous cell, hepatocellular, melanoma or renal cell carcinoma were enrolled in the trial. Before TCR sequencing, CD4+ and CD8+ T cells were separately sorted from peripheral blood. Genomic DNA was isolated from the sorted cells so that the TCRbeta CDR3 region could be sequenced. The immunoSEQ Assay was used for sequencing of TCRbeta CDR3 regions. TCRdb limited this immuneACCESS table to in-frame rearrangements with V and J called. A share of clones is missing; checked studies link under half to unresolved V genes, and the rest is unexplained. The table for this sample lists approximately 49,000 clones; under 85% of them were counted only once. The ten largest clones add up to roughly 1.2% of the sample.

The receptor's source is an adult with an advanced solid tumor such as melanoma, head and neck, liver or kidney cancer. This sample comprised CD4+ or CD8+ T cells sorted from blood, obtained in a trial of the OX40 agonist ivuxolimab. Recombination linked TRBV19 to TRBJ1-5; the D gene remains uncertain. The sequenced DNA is TGTGCCAGTAGTATAGGAGGCAGAAACAATCAGCCCCAGCATTTT. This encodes CASSIGGRNNQPQHF. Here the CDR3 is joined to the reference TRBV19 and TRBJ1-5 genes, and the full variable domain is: DGGITQSPKYLFRKEGQNVTLSCEQNLNHDAMYWYRQDPGQGLRLIYYSQIVNDFQKGDIAEGYSVSREKKESFPLTVTSAQKNPTAFYLCASSIGGRNNQPQHFGDGTRLSIL.